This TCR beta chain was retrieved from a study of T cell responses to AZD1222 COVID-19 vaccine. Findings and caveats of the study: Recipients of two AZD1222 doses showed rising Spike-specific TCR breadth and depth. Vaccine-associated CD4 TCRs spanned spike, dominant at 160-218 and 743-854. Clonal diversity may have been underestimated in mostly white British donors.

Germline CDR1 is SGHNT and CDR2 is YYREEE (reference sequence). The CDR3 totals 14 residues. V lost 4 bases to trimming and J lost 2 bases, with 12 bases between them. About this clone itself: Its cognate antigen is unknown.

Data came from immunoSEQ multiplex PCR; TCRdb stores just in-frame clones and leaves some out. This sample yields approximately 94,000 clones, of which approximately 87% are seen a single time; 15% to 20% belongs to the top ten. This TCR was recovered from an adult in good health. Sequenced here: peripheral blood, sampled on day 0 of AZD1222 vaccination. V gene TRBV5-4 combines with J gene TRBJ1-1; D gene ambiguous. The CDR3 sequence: CASSLPGRNTEAFF. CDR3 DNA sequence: TGTGCCAGCAGCCTACCGGGCCGAAACACTGAAGCTTTCTTT. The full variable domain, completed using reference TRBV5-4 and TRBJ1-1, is ETGVTQSPTHLIKTRGQQVTLRCSSQSGHNTVSWYQQALGQGPQFIFQYYREEENGRGNFPPRFSGLQFPNYSSELNVNALELDDSALYLCASSLPGRNTEAFFGQGTRLTVV.